This record concerns one TCR beta chain sequence. The sample comes from a study of T cell responses to AZD1222 COVID-19 vaccine. Clones were sequenced by immunoSEQ multiplex PCR, and TCRdb holds only the in-frame ones, with some missing. The repertoire includes about 150,000 clones, about 92% of them detected once, and approximately 5.9% sits in the top ten. The specimen comprised peripheral blood, sampled 28 days after the second AZD1222 dose. The receptor's source is an adult who received the AZD1222 COVID-19 vaccine.

CDR3 DNA: TGTGCCAGCAGCCGGGCCGGGACTAGGGTTTACGAGCAGTACTTC. Translated: CASSRAGTRVYEQYF. This chain connects TRBV14 to TRBJ2-7; 8 nucleotides align to TRBD2. Per the germline V gene, CDR1 is SGHDN and CDR2 is FVKESK. V lost 4 bases to trimming and J lost 4 bases; unmatched junction nucleotides: 9. There are 15 residues in the CDR3.